Shown below are 30 T cell receptor beta chains from a single sample sequenced in a study of shared clonotypes between healthy human individuals. Clones were sequenced by immunoSEQ multiplex PCR, and TCRdb holds only the in-frame ones, with some missing. The sample holds 300,000 or so clones; over 65% are singletons and the top ten take around a tenth. The sample was memory CD4+ T cells sorted from blood. This sample's subset: CD45RA-negative fraction. The receptors originated from a man aged 25-45 years in good health.

The rearrangement joins TRBV11-2 to TRBJ2-3, with D uncertain. The CDR3 consists of 13 residues. Trimming took 1 base from V and 2 from J, leaving 4 bases between them. Germline CDR1 reads SGHAT; CDR2 reads FQNNGV. In DNA form, the CDR3 reads TGTGCCAGCAGCTTAGTTCCCACAGATACGCAGTATTTT. Protein product: CASSLVPTDTQYF.

V gene TRBV5-3 combines with J gene TRBJ1-1; no firm D call. TRBV5-3 is identified as an open reading frame with a role that is uncertain. This CDR3 is built from 12 residues. V lost 6 bases and J 9 bases, leaving 15 bases between the germline ends. The CDR3 is CARNRGIEQAFF. Here the CDR3 DNA reads TGTGCCAGAAATCGAGGGATCGAGCAAGCTTTCTTT.

V is TRBV18 and J is TRBJ2-3; no clear D. The CDR3 consists of 12 residues. Germline V gene data show CDR1 as KGHSH and CDR2 as LQKENI. V gave up 6 bases and J gave up 6 bases, with 10 bases separating them. The CDR3 DNA is TGTGCCAGCTCGACCAACCGGGATACGCAGTATTTT. Translation gives CASSTNRDTQYF.

The chain is built from TRBV6-1 and TRBJ1-5; D is possibly TRBD1 (6 bases). The CDR3 is 15 amino acids. V dropped 4 bases and J dropped 6 bases, with 16 bases sitting between them. Germline V gene lookup returns CDR1 MNHNS and CDR2 SASEGT. CDR3 in amino acids: CASSVEQGARQPQHF. CDR3 in DNA: TGTGCCAGCAGTGTCGAACAGGGTGCTCGTCAGCCCCAGCATTTT.

This chain connects TRBV4-1 to TRBJ2-7; D not certain. Between the trimmed V and J ends, which lost 1 base and 3 bases, there was a span of 16 bases. The CDR3 is made up of 16 amino acids. Germline V gives CDR1 MGHRA, CDR2 YSYEKL. In nucleotides, the CDR3 is TGCGCCAGCAGCCAAGGAGTCACTACCGTCTACTACGAGCAGTACTTC. It specifies CASSQGVTTVYYEQYF.

The rearrangement uses TRBV5-4 and TRBJ2-1, with a tentative D call TRBD1 (7 bases). Germline V gives CDR1 SGHNT, CDR2 YYREEE (reference sequence). V lost 0 bases and J lost 9, with 13 bases in between. The CDR3 length is 14 residues. CDR3 protein: CASSLGQGGGEQFF. For the CDR3, the DNA is TGTGCCAGCAGCTTGGGACAGGGAGGCGGTGAGCAGTTCTTC.

This sequence joins TRBV14 and TRBJ2-1; 8 bases align to TRBD2. Germline values: CDR1 SGHDN, CDR2 FVKESK. The CDR3 has 16 residues. V trimming: 4 bases; J trimming: 5 bases; junction bases outside the gene matches: 10. The CDR3 sequence: CASSPLGSGRNNEQFF. The CDR3 nucleotides are TGTGCCAGCAGCCCCCTGGGGAGCGGGAGAAACAATGAGCAGTTCTTC.

CDR3 nucleotides: TGTGCCAGCAGGGAGGGGGCTCAGCCCCAGCATTTT. As protein: CASREGAQPQHF. This sequence joins TRBV2 and TRBJ1-5, with 7 bases matching TRBD1. The germline V gene encodes CDR1 SNHLY and CDR2 FYNNEI. The ends lost 6 bases at V and 6 bases at J; junction bases unmatched: 2. The length of the CDR3 is 12 residues. Variable domain in full (rest from reference TRBV2 and TRBJ1-5): EPEVTQTPSHQVTQMGQEVILRCVPISNHLYFYWYRQILGQKVEFLVSFYNNEISEKSEIFDDQFSVERPDGSNFTLKIRSTKLEDSAMYFCASREGAQPQHFGDGTRLSIL.

The chain is built from TRBV10-3 and TRBJ2-1; either TRBD1 or TRBD2 may fit D (5 bases each). The germline V gene encodes CDR1 ENHRY and CDR2 SYGVKD. The CDR3 is 15 amino acids. V dropped 3 bases and J dropped 0 bases, with 9 bases sitting between them. The DNA for the CDR3 is TGTGCCATCAGTGAACGAGGGGTCTCCTACAATGAGCAGTTCTTC. Translating gives CAISERGVSYNEQFF.

V and J are TRBV5-1 and TRBJ2-1; TRBD2 matches 12 bases. The J segment lost 15 bases and the V segment lost 4 bases, leaving 14 bases of the junction unmatched. Per the germline V gene, CDR1 is SGHRS and CDR2 is YFSETQ. The CDR3 has 15 residues. CDR3 DNA sequence: TGCGCCAGCAGCCCAAGGACTAGCGGGAACGCTGAGGCGTTCTTC. This translates into CASSPRTSGNAEAFF.

This clone has ten or more counts. CDR3 protein: CASSLTPAGTSGELFF. CDR3 sequence (DNA): TGTGCCAGCAGCTTAACTCCAGCGGGAACCTCCGGGGAGCTGTTTTTT. The rearrangement links TRBV11-2 to TRBJ2-2; TRBD2 agrees at 7 bases. Germline lookup yields CDR1 SGHAT and CDR2 FQNNGV. The length of the CDR3 is 16 residues. With V trimmed by 2 bases and J by 6 bases, 9 bases remained unmatched.

The chain combines TRBV16 with TRBJ2-5, with D unclear. The V end was cut by 0 bases, the J end by 5 bases, with 4 bases between. Germline CDR1 and CDR2: KGHSY and FQNENV. CDR3 length: 12 residues. CDR3 DNA: TGTGCCAGCAGCCAATCGTGGGAGACCCAGTACTTC. Translation gives CASSQSWETQYF.

The chain recombines TRBV30 with TRBJ1-1; no clear D. Germline loops: CDR1 GTSNPN, CDR2 SVGIG (reference sequence). The CDR3 totals 13 residues. V shed 2 bases and J shed 1 base, with 8 bases lying between them. The CDR3 bases are TGTGCCTGGAGTCGAGGGCCGAACACTGAAGCTTTCTTT. This codes for CAWSRGPNTEAFF.

This chain links TRBV14 with TRBJ1-4; D unresolved. The CDR3 covers 12 residues. Trimming removed 2 bases at V and 8 bases at J, with 6 bases between. Germline V CDR1 and CDR2: SGHDN, FVKESK. This chain's CDR3 is CASSQSREKLFF. In DNA form, the CDR3 reads TGTGCCAGCAGCCAATCAAGGGAAAAACTGTTTTTT.

This chain joins TRBV7-2 and TRBJ2-5; 7 bases are a match to TRBD2. The length of the CDR3 is 14 residues. CDR1 SGHTA and CDR2 FQGNSA come from the germline V gene. V lost 5 bases to trimming and J lost 0 bases; unmatched junction nucleotides: 3. CDR3 bases: TGTGCCAGCAGCCCGGGACTATACCAAGAGACCCAGTACTTC. Translated, it gives CASSPGLYQETQYF. Complete variable domain (other parts from reference TRBV7-2 and TRBJ2-5): GAGVSQSPSNKVTEKGKDVELRCDPISGHTALYWYRQSLGQGLEFLIYFQGNSAPDKSGLPSDRFSAERTGGSVSTLTIQRTQQEDSAVYLCASSPGLYQETQYFGPGTRLLVL.

The chain uses TRBV5-8 and TRBJ2-1; D remains ambiguous. V was clipped by 1 base and J by 10 bases, with 18 bases between them. Germline V CDR1 and CDR2: SGHTS, YDEGEE. The CDR3 runs to 15 residues. The CDR3 region has the DNA TGTGCCAGCAGCTTGCGTGGAGTCGGCCGACGCGAGCAGTTCTTC. Protein product: CASSLRGVGRREQFF.

V and J are TRBV30 and TRBJ2-7, with 9 bases identical to TRBD2. The length of the CDR3 is 14 residues. Germline V gives CDR1 GTSNPN, CDR2 SVGIG (reference sequence). The trim removed 0 bases at V and 4 bases at J, leaving 4 bases unmatched. This CDR3 is CAWSVRLAAYEQYF. Here the CDR3 DNA reads TGTGCCTGGAGTGTCCGACTAGCGGCTTACGAGCAGTACTTC.

This chain joins TRBV5-4 and TRBJ1-3; D is undetermined. Looked up from germline, CDR1 is SGHNT and CDR2 is YYREEE (reference sequence). The ends were cut back, 4 bases at V and 0 bases at J, with 14 bases in the middle. The length of the CDR3 is 16 residues. DNA for the CDR3: TGTGCCAGCAGCGAAACAACTTGGAGCTCTGGAAACACCATATATTTT. This encodes CASSETTWSSGNTIYF.

The chain recombines TRBV11-1 with TRBJ2-3; D is undetermined. This CDR3 region has 15 residues. Trimming removed 1 base from V and 0 bases from J, with 8 bases in between. CDR1 is SGHAT and CDR2 is FQDESV in the germline V gene (reference sequence). The CDR3 here is CASSLDPRSTDTQYF. The CDR3 DNA follows: TGTGCCAGCAGCTTAGACCCCCGGAGCACAGATACGCAGTATTTT.

J is TRBJ1-1 and V is TRBV6-5; D is unresolved. V was cut by 5 bases and J by 7 bases, with 11 bases left in between. Germline V gene data show CDR1 as MNHEY and CDR2 as SVGAGI. The CDR3 covers 12 residues. In DNA, the CDR3 is TGTGCCAGCAGTAGGACTGATGGTGAAGCTTTCTTT. This codes for CASSRTDGEAFF.

This clone has only a few counts. This chain uses TRBV7-2 with TRBJ1-2; D call uncertain. Germline CDR1 reads SGHTA; CDR2 reads FQGNSA. V was shortened by 5 bases and J by 0 bases, with 7 bases between the two germline ends. CDR3 length equals 13 residues. CDR3 sequence: CASSPESNYGYTF. The CDR3 nucleotides are TGTGCCAGCAGCCCCGAATCTAACTATGGCTACACCTTC.

This clone was recorded once. The chain is built from TRBV5-4 and TRBJ2-1; no firm D call. The germline gives CDR1 SGHNT, CDR2 YYREEE (reference sequence). With 4 bases removed from V and 9 bases from J, the gap between germline ends came to 11 bases. The CDR3 sequence is 12 residues long. DNA for the CDR3: TGTGCCAGCAGCCCTCCTTTGGGTGAGCAGTTCTTC. It codes for CASSPPLGEQFF.

The chain employs TRBV7-2 and TRBJ2-1; 9 bases map to TRBD1. There are 18 residues in the CDR3. V was clipped by 4 bases and J by 0 bases; unmatched bases: 10. Per germline, CDR1 SGHTA and CDR2 FQGNSA. The chain's CDR3 is CASSSRDRALSSYNEQFF. CDR3 coding DNA: TGTGCCAGCAGCTCCCGGGACAGGGCCCTCAGCTCCTACAATGAGCAGTTCTTC.

The V gene is TRBV6-5, the J gene TRBJ1-5; 7 bases agree with TRBD1. V lost 5 bases to trimming and J lost 4 bases; unmatched junction nucleotides: 8. Germline V gene sequence: CDR1 MNHEY, CDR2 SVGAGI. The CDR3 is 15 residues long. Here the CDR3 reads CASSRNGQVNQPQHF. The CDR3 DNA reads TGTGCCAGCAGTCGCAATGGACAGGTTAATCAGCCCCAGCATTTT.

The genes are TRBV10-1 and TRBJ1-1; D not resolved. The length of the CDR3 is 13 residues. Trimming shortened V by 8 bases and J by 0 bases, and 10 bases separated the two germline ends. The germline gives CDR1 WNHNN, CDR2 SYGVQD (reference sequence). DNA of the CDR3: TGCGCCAGCCGTGGAGAGCTGAACACTGAAGCTTTCTTT. Translating gives CASRGELNTEAFF.

The gene calls are TRBV7-8 and TRBJ1-2; tentatively, D is TRBD1 (5 bases). Germline V CDR1 and CDR2: SGHVS, FQNEAQ. This CDR3 spans 13 amino acids. Trimming removed 4 bases from V and 4 bases from J, with 10 bases in between. Written as DNA, the CDR3 is TGTGCCAGCAGCTCAGGGAGTTTCTATGGCTACACCTTC. As protein: CASSSGSFYGYTF.

The genes are TRBV4-1 and TRBJ2-1; a weak D match, TRBD2 (5 bases). The CDR3 extends over 15 amino acids. Between the trimmed V and J ends, which lost 3 bases and 7 bases, there was a span of 16 bases. CDR1 MGHRA and CDR2 YSYEKL come from the germline V gene. The CDR3 DNA reads as TGCGCCAGCAGCCAGCCCTCCCGGGGTAGAAATGAGCAGTTCTTC. Its translation is CASSQPSRGRNEQFF.

The chain uses TRBV19 and TRBJ1-5; D might be TRBD1 (5 bases). This CDR3 has 13 amino acids. The ends were cut back, 7 bases at V and 5 bases at J, with 12 bases in the middle. CDR1 LNHDA and CDR2 SQIVND come from the germline V gene (reference sequence). In nucleotides, the CDR3 is TGTGCCAGTACCCTGGGGGGGTATCAGCCCCAGCATTTT. This gives the protein CASTLGGYQPQHF. Supplemented by reference TRBV19 and TRBJ1-5, the full variable domain reads DGGITQSPKYLFRKEGQNVTLSCEQNLNHDAMYWYRQDPGQGLRLIYYSQIVNDFQKGDIAEGYSVSREKKESFPLTVTSAQKNPTAFYLCASTLGGYQPQHFGDGTRLSIL.

V usage is TRBV6-6 and J usage is TRBJ2-7; D ambiguous. The germline CDR1 and CDR2 sequences are MNHNY and SVGAGI (reference sequence). V lost 7 bases to trimming and J lost 4 bases, with 20 bases between them. The CDR3 has 15 residues. Here the CDR3 reads CASTKTAQESYEQYF. In DNA form, the CDR3 reads TGTGCCAGCACCAAAACGGCGCAGGAGAGTTACGAGCAGTACTTC.

The gene calls are TRBV6-5 and TRBJ1-2; TRBD1 matches 8 bases. Germline V gene data show CDR1 as MNHEY and CDR2 as SVGAGI. This CDR3 comprises 15 residues. Losses at the gene ends were 1 base for V and 5 bases for J; bases not matched to a gene: 6. The chain's CDR3 is CASSYFTGGGYGYTF. The CDR3 DNA follows: TGTGCCAGCAGTTACTTTACAGGGGGAGGTTATGGCTACACCTTC.